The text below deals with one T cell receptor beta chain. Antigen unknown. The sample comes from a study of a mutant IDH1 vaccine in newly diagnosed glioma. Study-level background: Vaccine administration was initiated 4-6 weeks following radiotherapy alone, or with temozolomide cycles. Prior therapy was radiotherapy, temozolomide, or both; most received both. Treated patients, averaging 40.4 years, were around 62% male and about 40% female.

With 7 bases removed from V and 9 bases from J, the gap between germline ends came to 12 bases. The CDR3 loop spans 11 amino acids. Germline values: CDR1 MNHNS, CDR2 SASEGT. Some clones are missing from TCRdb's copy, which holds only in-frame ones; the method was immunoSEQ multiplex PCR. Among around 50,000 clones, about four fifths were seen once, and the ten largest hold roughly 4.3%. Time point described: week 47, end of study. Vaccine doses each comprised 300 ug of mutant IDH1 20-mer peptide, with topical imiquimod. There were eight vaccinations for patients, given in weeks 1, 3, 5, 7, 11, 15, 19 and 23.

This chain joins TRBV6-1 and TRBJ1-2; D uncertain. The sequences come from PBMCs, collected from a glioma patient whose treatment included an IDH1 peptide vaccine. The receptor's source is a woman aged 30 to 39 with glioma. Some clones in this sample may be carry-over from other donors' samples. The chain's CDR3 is CASTHLGSYTF. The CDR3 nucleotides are TGTGCCAGCACTCACCTTGGTAGCTACACCTTC.